These T cell receptor beta chains were read from a single sample in a study of Ad26.COV2.S vaccination and SARS-CoV-2 variants. This table comes from immunoSEQ multiplex PCR, and its TCRdb copy is limited to in-frame clones, with some not included. Of 400,000 to 450,000 clones listed, about nine tenths are singletons. Sequenced material: peripheral blood, taken in a trial of Ad26.COV2.S vaccine versus placebo. These receptors originate from a person aged 18-60 years who received the Ad26.COV2.S COVID-19 vaccine or a placebo. CDR3s include the opening cysteine and the closing phenylalanine or tryptophan. Fields, in order: clone size, J gene, D gene, V gene, CDR3 DNA, CDR3 protein. A D gene is named only where the DNA matches it firmly. The size field is filled for only some rows; it gives once, few, many or a size class.

>.|TRBJ2-3|TRBD2|TRBV30
TGTGCCTGGAGTCCCCGGTTCTGGACTAGGAGGACGACAGATACGCAGTATTTT
CAWSPRFWTRRTTDTQYF
>.|TRBJ2-5|.|TRBV5-1
TGCGCCAGCAGCGATATTAATGTAGAAGAGACCCAGTACTTC
CASSDINVEETQYF
>.|TRBJ2-7|TRBD2|TRBV27
TGTGCCAGCAGTTTAATAGCGGGAGGGCTAGGCGAGCAGTACTTC
CASSLIAGGLGEQYF
>.|TRBJ2-3|TRBD2|TRBV7-9
TGTGCCAGCTCTTCTAGCGGGAGTTACGATACGCAGTATTTT
CASSSSGSYDTQYF
>once|TRBJ1-3|TRBD1|TRBV7-9
TGTGCCAGCAACTTATACGGGACAGCCTCTGGAAACACCATATATTTT
CASNLYGTASGNTIYF
>.|TRBJ2-3|.|TRBV7-2
TGTGCCAGCAGCTTAGGTAGCGGCCCTAGCACAGATACGCAGTATTTT
CASSLGSGPSTDTQYF
>.|TRBJ2-1|.|TRBV5-1
TGCGCCAGCAGCCGGGACATTGGACTATACAATGAGCAGTTCTTC
CASSRDIGLYNEQFF
>.|TRBJ2-7|.|TRBV13
TGTGCCAGCAGCTTAGTCGATATGGCGACTAATTACTACGAGCAGTACTTC
CASSLVDMATNYYEQYF
>.|TRBJ2-1|.|TRBV4-1
TGCGCCAGCAGCGCGAACAGGGAAGGTAGGCAGTTCTTC
CASSANREGRQFF
>.|TRBJ2-2|.|TRBV9
TGTGCCAGCAGCGCCGGGCCCGGGGAGCTGTTTTTT
CASSAGPGELFF
>.|TRBJ2-2|.|TRBV6-4
TGTGCCAGCAGTGACTGGGCTTCCGGGGAGCTGTTTTTT
CASSDWASGELFF
>.|TRBJ1-1|TRBD1|TRBV7-9
TGTGCCAGCAGCTCGACAGGGGATATCACTGAAGCTTTCTTT
CASSSTGDITEAFF
>.|TRBJ1-2|.|TRBV6-6
TGTGCCAGCAGCCCTGAAGGATCCCCCGGCGGCTATGGCTACACCTTC
CASSPEGSPGGYGYTF
>.|TRBJ1-5|TRBD1|TRBV18
TGTGCCAGCTCACCTTACGCTCCCGGGACAGGGAATCAGCCCCAGCATTTT
CASSPYAPGTGNQPQHF
>.|TRBJ1-5|TRBD1|TRBV16
TGTGCCAGCAGCAAGACAGGGGTCAATCAGCCCCAGCATTTT
CASSKTGVNQPQHF
>.|TRBJ2-7|TRBD1|TRBV2
TGTGCCAGCCAAGGACAGGGTGGCGAGCAGTACTTC
CASQGQGGEQYF
>.|TRBJ1-2|TRBD1|TRBV7-9
TGTGCCAGCAGCTTAGCGGGACAGGCCCATGGCTACACCTTC
CASSLAGQAHGYTF
>.|TRBJ2-5|TRBD1|TRBV5-1
TGCGCCAGCAGAGACAGGGGGCTCGTCGGAGAGACCCAGTACTTC
CASRDRGLVGETQYF